The next 4 T cell receptor beta chains were all read from a single sample in a study of blood T cell repertoires in COVID-19. Sequencing used immunoSEQ multiplex PCR; TCRdb keeps in-frame clones, though not all of them. The table includes about 170,000 clones, 85% to 90% detected once. The sequenced sample was peripheral blood. These receptors all come from an elderly woman in a cohort sampled during active or convalescent COVID-19.

The chain carries TRBV7-2 and TRBJ2-5, with TRBD2 identical over 8 bases. This CDR3 contains 16 residues. V gave up 1 base and J gave up 5 bases; unmatched junction bases: 9. Germline V CDR1 and CDR2: SGHTA, FQGNSA. The CDR3 DNA is TGTGCCAGCAGCTTAGGTCGGGGGGGGCCTTTTGAGACCCAGTACTTC. It yields the protein CASSLGRGGPFETQYF.

This chain links TRBV5-4 with TRBJ2-4, with D perhaps TRBD1 (8 bases). The length of the CDR3 is 20 residues. CDR1 and CDR2 from the germline V gene are SGHNT and YYREEE (reference sequence). The germline V and J ends were trimmed by 3 bases and 2 bases, with 27 bases remaining between them. CDR3 nucleotides: TGTGCCAGCAGCTGGGAGGGGGTTACAGGGGGAGGCCCTACCAAAAACATTCAGTACTTC. Its protein product is CASSWEGVTGGGPTKNIQYF.

The V call is TRBV7-8, the J call TRBJ1-4, with no clear D. CDR1 SGHVS and CDR2 FQNEAQ come from the germline V gene. V lost 1 base, J lost 4 bases, and 10 bases lay in between. The CDR3 covers 15 residues. Here the CDR3 reads CASSLERQFNEKLFF. DNA of the CDR3: TGTGCCAGCAGCTTAGAGCGGCAGTTTAATGAAAAACTGTTTTTT.

The gene calls are TRBV5-4 and TRBJ2-3; 13 bases align to TRBD2. Germline V lookup: CDR1 SGHNT, CDR2 YYREEE (reference sequence). The ends lost 0 bases at V and 1 base at J; junction bases unmatched: 2. The CDR3 runs 17 residues. Here the CDR3 DNA reads TGTGCCAGCAGCTTGGGGACTAGCGGGGGCCGCACAGATACGCAGTATTTT. It yields the protein CASSLGTSGGRTDTQYF.